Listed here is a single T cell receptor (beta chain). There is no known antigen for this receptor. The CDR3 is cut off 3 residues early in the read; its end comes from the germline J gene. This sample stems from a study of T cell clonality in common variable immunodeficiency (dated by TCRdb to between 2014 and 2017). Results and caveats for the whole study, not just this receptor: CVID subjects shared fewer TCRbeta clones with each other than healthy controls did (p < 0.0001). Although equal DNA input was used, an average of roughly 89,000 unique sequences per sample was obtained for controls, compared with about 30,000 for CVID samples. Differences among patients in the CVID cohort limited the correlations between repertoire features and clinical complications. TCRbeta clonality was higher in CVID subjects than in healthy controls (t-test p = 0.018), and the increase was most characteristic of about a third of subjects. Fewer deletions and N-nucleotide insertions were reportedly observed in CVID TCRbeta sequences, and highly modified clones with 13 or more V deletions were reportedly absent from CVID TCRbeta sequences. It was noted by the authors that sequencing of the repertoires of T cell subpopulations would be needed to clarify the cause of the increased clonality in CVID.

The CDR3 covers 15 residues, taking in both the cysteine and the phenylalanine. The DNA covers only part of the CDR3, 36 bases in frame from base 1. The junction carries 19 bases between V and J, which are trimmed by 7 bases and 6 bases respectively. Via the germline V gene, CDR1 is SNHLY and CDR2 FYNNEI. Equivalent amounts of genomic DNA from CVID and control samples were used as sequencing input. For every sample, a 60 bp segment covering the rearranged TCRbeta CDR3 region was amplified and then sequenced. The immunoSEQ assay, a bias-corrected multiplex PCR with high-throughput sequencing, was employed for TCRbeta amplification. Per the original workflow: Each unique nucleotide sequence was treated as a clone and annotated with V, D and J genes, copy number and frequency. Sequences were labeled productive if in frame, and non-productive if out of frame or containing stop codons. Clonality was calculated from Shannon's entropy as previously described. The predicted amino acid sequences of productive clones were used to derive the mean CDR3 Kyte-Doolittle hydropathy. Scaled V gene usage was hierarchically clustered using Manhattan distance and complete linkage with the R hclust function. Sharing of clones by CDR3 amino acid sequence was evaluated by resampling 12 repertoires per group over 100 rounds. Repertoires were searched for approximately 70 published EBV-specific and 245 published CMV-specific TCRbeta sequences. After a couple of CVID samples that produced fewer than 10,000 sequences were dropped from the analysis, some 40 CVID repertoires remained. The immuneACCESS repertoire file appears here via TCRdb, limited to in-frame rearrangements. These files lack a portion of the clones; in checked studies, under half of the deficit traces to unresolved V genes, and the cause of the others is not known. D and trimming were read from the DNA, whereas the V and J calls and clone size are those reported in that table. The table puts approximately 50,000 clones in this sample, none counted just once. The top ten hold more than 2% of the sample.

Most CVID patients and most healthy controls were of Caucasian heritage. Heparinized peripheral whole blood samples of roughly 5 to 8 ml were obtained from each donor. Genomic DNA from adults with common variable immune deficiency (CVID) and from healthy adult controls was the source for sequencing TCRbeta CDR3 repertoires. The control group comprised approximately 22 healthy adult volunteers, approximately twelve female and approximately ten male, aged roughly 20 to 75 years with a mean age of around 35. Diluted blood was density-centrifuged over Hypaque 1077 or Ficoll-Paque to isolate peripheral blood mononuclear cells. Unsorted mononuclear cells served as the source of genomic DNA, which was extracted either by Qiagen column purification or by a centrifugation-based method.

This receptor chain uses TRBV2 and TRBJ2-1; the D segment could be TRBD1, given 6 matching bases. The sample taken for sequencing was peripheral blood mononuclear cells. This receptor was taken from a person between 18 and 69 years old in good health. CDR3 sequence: CASKNRDLRGNEQFF. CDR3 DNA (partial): TGTGCCAGCAAGAACCGGGACCTCAGGGGCAATGAG.